This TCR beta chain was identified during a study of early T cells in non-severe SARS-CoV-2 infection. Germline values: CDR1 SQVTM, CDR2 ANQGSEA. The V and J ends lost 6 bases and 0 bases, in that order; junction bases with no gene match: 7. The CDR3 sequence is 14 residues long. This clonotype was found a few times. TCRdb re-analysed the 5' RACE reads in MiXCR, keeping a single row per CDR3 protein. The data hold under 60,000 distinct CDR3 sequences, with 7.5% to 9.5% observed a single time. Sample: whole blood, taken at baseline. The chain has TRBV29-1 and TRBJ2-7, with 8 bases lining up with TRBD2. The clonotype comes from an adult who was a healthcare worker with PCR-confirmed SARS-CoV-2 infection or an uninfected control (not recorded which). The CDR3 here is CSVGVSGGSYEQYF. CDR3 coding DNA: TGCAGCGTGGGGGTCAGCGGGGGCTCCTACGAGCAGTACTTC.